These 8 T cell receptor beta chains share one sample of origin, sequenced in a study of beta chain features in type 1 diabetes. Study results and limitations: All four CD4+ subsets of Type 1 diabetes patients contained TCRB CDR3s that were moderately but significantly shorter.

TCRB transcripts that were expressed got sequenced, as all of the isolated RNA had been reverse transcribed. The assay was immunoSEQ multiplex PCR, and TCRdb's table has in-frame clones only and misses some. The sample yields a few hundred thousand clones, roughly 11% seen once. No antigen is known for these receptors. Sequencing was carried out using naive CD4+ T cells from blood. These receptors all come from a man aged 30-40 years with type 1 diabetes.

In DNA, the CDR3 is TGTGCCAGCAGCGTTGACATAAAAGGCTCTGGGGCCAACGTCCTGACTTTC. This translates into CASSVDIKGSGANVLTF. The rearrangement links TRBV7-9 to TRBJ2-6, with D unresolved. Germline CDR1 and CDR2: SEHNR and FQNEAQ (reference sequence). This CDR3 comprises 17 residues. Trimming removed 5 bases at V and 0 bases at J, with 14 bases between.

This clone was seen a few times. Other DNA sequences in the same sample also yield this CDR3. The chain links TRBV5-4 to TRBJ2-1; no clear D gene. This CDR3 comprises 12 residues. Germline CDR1 reads SGHNT; CDR2 reads YYREEE (reference sequence). V was trimmed by 0 bases and J by 9 bases, leaving 7 bases between them. The CDR3 nucleotides are TGTGCCAGCAGCTTGGACAGTGGTGAGCAGTTCTTC. It codes for CASSLDSGEQFF.

This rearrangement joins TRBV7-2 to TRBJ1-2; TRBD1 agrees at 8 bases. The CDR3 runs 16 residues. Trimming cost V 1 base and J 6 bases; bases outside gene matches: 10. Germline V gene lookup returns CDR1 SGHTA and CDR2 FQGNSA. Here the CDR3 reads CASSLDPSTGDDGYTF. In nucleotides, the CDR3 is TGTGCCAGCAGCTTAGATCCCTCGACAGGGGACGATGGCTACACCTTC.

The chain carries TRBV2 and TRBJ1-2, with 7 bases that match TRBD1. Looked up from germline, CDR1 is SNHLY and CDR2 is FYNNEI. V lost 7 bases to trimming and J lost 0 bases; unmatched junction nucleotides: 8. The CDR3 extends over 15 amino acids. CDR3 coding DNA: TGTGCCAGCAATCCTCGACAGGGAGCTAACTATGGCTACACCTTC. This codes for CASNPRQGANYGYTF.

This clone was counted only a few times. The chain carries TRBV5-1 and TRBJ2-1; D call uncertain. There are 13 residues in the CDR3. V was cut by 0 bases and J by 4 bases, with 5 bases left in between. Looked up from germline, CDR1 is SGHRS and CDR2 is YFSETQ. The CDR3 DNA follows: TGCGCCAGCAGCTTGGGCGAGTACAATGAGCAGTTCTTC. It is translated as CASSLGEYNEQFF.

This clone was detected only a few times. This rearrangement joins TRBV6-5 to TRBJ1-2; TRBD1 aligns across 8 bases. The V and J ends lost 6 bases and 8 bases, in that order; junction bases with no gene match: 14. Looked up from germline, CDR1 is MNHEY and CDR2 is SVGAGI. This CDR3 spans 15 amino acids. In nucleotides, the CDR3 is TGTGCCAGCAGACCCGGGACAGGAGGTTTGGGGGGCTACACCTTC. It specifies CASRPGTGGLGGYTF.

This clone has just a few counts. The rearrangement uses TRBV6-6 and TRBJ2-1, with TRBD2 matching over 7 bases. Germline CDR1 is MNHNY and CDR2 is SVGAGI (reference sequence). The CDR3 has 13 residues. J was trimmed by 3 bases and V by 8 bases; bases with no gene match: 4. CDR3 region: CASAAGNYNEQFF. As DNA, the CDR3 is TGTGCCAGCGCAGCGGGGAACTACAATGAGCAGTTCTTC.

The gene calls are TRBV2 and TRBJ2-3; 9 positions agree with TRBD1. The CDR3 length is 14 residues. CDR1 and CDR2 (germline): SNHLY, FYNNEI. Trimming at V came to 7 bases and at J to 4 bases, leaving 6 bases not matched to a gene. The CDR3 here is CASTPDRGPDTQYF. The DNA of the CDR3 is TGTGCCAGCACCCCGGACAGGGGACCAGATACGCAGTATTTT.